Below, 14 T cell receptor beta chains from the same sample are listed, as sequenced in a study of T cell responses to AZD1222 COVID-19 vaccine. TCRdb's copy holds only in-frame clones and misses some; the assay was immunoSEQ multiplex PCR. The top ten hold approximately 10% of the sample, which has around 88,000 clones, 80% to 90% seen once. The source was peripheral blood, collected on day 0 of MenACWY control vaccination. The source is an adult in good health.

This chain connects TRBV24-1 to TRBJ2-5; D is unresolved. V gave up 6 bases and J gave up 6 bases, with 10 bases separating them. The CDR3 totals 12 residues. Per the germline V gene, CDR1 is KGHDR and CDR2 is SFDVKD. The CDR3 is CATSSSGKTQYF. The DNA for the CDR3 is TGTGCCACCAGTTCGAGTGGGAAGACCCAGTACTTC.

The genes are TRBV9 and TRBJ2-5; unclear D gene. Germline V gene sequence: CDR1 SGDLS, CDR2 YYNGEE. V was shortened by 4 bases and J by 2 bases, with 3 bases between the two germline ends. The CDR3 extends over 11 amino acids. As DNA, the CDR3 is TGTGCCAGCAGCACACAAGAGACCCAGTACTTC. Its protein product is CASSTQETQYF. Using reference TRBV9 and TRBJ2-5 for the parts outside the CDR3, the full variable domain is DSGVTQTPKHLITATGQRVTLRCSPRSGDLSVYWYQQSLDQGLQFLIQYYNGEERAKGNILERFSAQQFPDLHSELNLSSLELGDSALYFCASSTQETQYFGPGTRLLVL.

The rearrangement joins TRBV19 to TRBJ2-5; 8 bases map to TRBD1. Germline-derived CDR1 and CDR2 are LNHDA and SQIVND (reference sequence). The CDR3 is 18 residues long. V shed 4 bases and J 4 bases; nucleotides not matched to a gene: 17. CDR3 region: CASSTYKYGQGDGETQYF. CDR3 DNA: TGTGCCAGTAGTACCTACAAATACGGACAGGGTGATGGAGAGACCCAGTACTTC. The variable domain in full, completed from reference TRBV19 and TRBJ2-5, reads DGGITQSPKYLFRKEGQNVTLSCEQNLNHDAMYWYRQDPGQGLRLIYYSQIVNDFQKGDIAEGYSVSREKKESFPLTVTSAQKNPTAFYLCASSTYKYGQGDGETQYFGPGTRLLVL.

In its sample, this clone was seen a few times. This chain uses TRBV5-6 with TRBJ2-2; 7 positions agree with TRBD1. Germline assignment: CDR1 SGHDT and CDR2 YYEEEE. V shed 0 bases, J shed 0 bases, and the junction held 5 bases outside the gene matches. This CDR3 has 17 residues. CDR3 coding DNA: TGTGCCAGCAGCTTGGCAAACAGGGGATCGAACACCGGGGAGCTGTTTTTT. Residues: CASSLANRGSNTGELFF.

The chain has TRBV5-5 and TRBJ1-2; D unclear. The CDR3 loop spans 15 amino acids. Germline V lookup: CDR1 SGHKS, CDR2 YYEKEE (reference sequence). Trimming stripped 0 bases from V and 4 bases from J, with 13 bases between. In nucleotides, the CDR3 is TGTGCCAGCAGCTTGGGGGCATTGGAGGTCTATGGCTACACCTTC. It yields the protein CASSLGALEVYGYTF.

This sequence joins TRBV19 and TRBJ2-7, with TRBD1 identical over 7 bases. The V and J ends lost 5 bases and 1 base, in that order; junction bases with no gene match: 5. The germline V gene encodes CDR1 LNHDA and CDR2 SQIVND (reference sequence). There are 14 residues in the CDR3. CDR3 DNA: TGTGCCAGTAGTCGAGGGACAGCTTCCTACGAGCAGTACTTC. It translates to CASSRGTASYEQYF.

In this sample, this clone turned up once. The genes are TRBV19 and TRBJ1-5, with TRBD1 identical over 8 bases. The ends lost 3 bases at V and 7 bases at J; junction bases unmatched: 8. Germline CDR1 LNHDA, CDR2 SQIVND (reference sequence). This CDR3 comprises 15 residues. DNA for the CDR3: TGTGCCAGTAGTATCGGGGTCACAGGGGGACAGCCCCAGCATTTT. Protein product: CASSIGVTGGQPQHF.

The J gene is TRBJ1-1, the V gene TRBV19; D is uncertain. The CDR3 is made up of 12 amino acids. Germline-derived CDR1 and CDR2 are LNHDA and SQIVND (reference sequence). Trimming removed 3 bases at V and 5 bases at J, with 7 bases between. In nucleotides, the CDR3 is TGTGCCAGTAGTATGGATGATACTGAAGCTTTCTTT. Translating gives CASSMDDTEAFF. Based on the CDR3 plus reference TRBV19 and TRBJ1-1, the full variable domain is DGGITQSPKYLFRKEGQNVTLSCEQNLNHDAMYWYRQDPGQGLRLIYYSQIVNDFQKGDIAEGYSVSREKKESFPLTVTSAQKNPTAFYLCASSMDDTEAFFGQGTRLTVV.

This chain links TRBV5-1 with TRBJ2-7; the D call may be TRBD1 or TRBD2 (5 bases each). V was trimmed by 0 bases and J by 3 bases, leaving 19 bases between them. The length of the CDR3 is 17 residues. Germline CDR1 is SGHRS and CDR2 is YFSETQ. CDR3 in DNA: TGCGCCAGCAGCTTGGAGGGAGATGGGACCGACTTCTACGAGCAGTACTTC. Amino acids: CASSLEGDGTDFYEQYF.

The chain recombines TRBV6-5 with TRBJ2-6; 7 nucleotides align to TRBD1. The CDR3 is made up of 15 amino acids. The junction had 4 bases not matched to a gene; V was cut back by 7 bases and J by 1 base. Germline values: CDR1 MNHEY, CDR2 SVGAGI. CDR3 nucleotide sequence: TGTGCCAGCACCATCAGGGGGTCTGGGGCCAACGTCCTGACTTTC. Translated: CASTIRGSGANVLTF.

CDR3 coding DNA: TGTGCCAGCAGCCAACCACTAGCGGGGGGTACCTACAATGAGCAGTTCTTC. Amino acid sequence: CASSQPLAGGTYNEQFF. V is TRBV4-2 and J is TRBJ2-1; the match to TRBD2 covers 12 bases. Germline CDR1 and CDR2: LGHNA and YNFKEQ. CDR3 length: 17 amino acids. V dropped 2 bases and J dropped 2; count of bases not matched to a gene: 4.

This clone was seen just once. This chain links TRBV6-5 with TRBJ2-3; 10 nucleotides match TRBD1. Trimming removed 6 bases from V and 7 bases from J; junction bases left unmatched: 10. CDR3 length: 15 residues. Germline-derived CDR1 and CDR2 are MNHEY and SVGAGI. CDR3 coding DNA: TGTGCCAGCAGGGACCCGGGACAGGGGCCAAATACGCAGTATTTT. As protein: CASRDPGQGPNTQYF.

This clone is a singleton in its sample. The V call is TRBV28, the J call TRBJ1-4; D may be TRBD1 (6 bases). The V gene's germline CDR1 is MDHEN and CDR2 SYDVKM. CDR3 length: 20 amino acids. Between the trimmed V and J ends, which lost 10 bases and 0 bases, there was a span of 30 bases. The DNA of the CDR3 is TGTGCCACCGCAAAAGGTTGGGGACATTCTACTTCCGCAACTAATGAAAAACTGTTTTTT. It specifies CATAKGWGHSTSATNEKLFF.

This clone was detected only a few times. The chain couples TRBV7-8 to TRBJ1-5; TRBD1 matches 7 bases. The J segment lost 3 bases and the V segment lost 5 bases, leaving 13 bases of the junction unmatched. Germline V gene sequence: CDR1 SGHVS, CDR2 FQNEAQ. The CDR3 has 17 residues. CDR3 nucleotides: TGTGCCAGCAGCGCCCCATTAAGGACAGGCCTCAATCAGCCCCAGCATTTT. Its protein is CASSAPLRTGLNQPQHF.